A selection of T cell receptor beta chains follows, all from one sample in a study of T cells in Graves' hyperthyroidism and ophthalmopathy. TCRdb re-analysed the multiplex PCR reads in MiXCR, keeping a single row per CDR3 protein. The sample consists of under 700,000 distinct CDR3 sequences, under 60% of them appearing once. Sequencing was done on a sample of peripheral blood or thyroid tissue (not recorded which). Receptors were obtained from a woman between 18 and 30 years old with Graves' hyperthyroidism. Each CDR3 is given with its conserved first and last residue. The D gene is left open where the match is weak. Size values are once, few and many counts, or a class for expanded clones, and some rows have none.

v_gene	abundance	j_gene	d_gene	CDR3aa	CDR3nt
TRBV7-9	NA	TRBJ1-1	NA	CASSLEYRTNTEAFF	TGTGCCAGCAGCTTAGAATACAGGACCAACACTGAAGCTTTCTTT
TRBV2	few	TRBJ1-5	NA	CASRARKGSGNQPQHF	TGTGCCAGCAGGGCCCGGAAGGGATCGGGCAATCAGCCCCAGCATTTT
TRBV6-6	NA	TRBJ1-1	NA	CASSYTTVNTEAFF	TGTGCCAGCAGTTACACGACAGTAAACACTGAAGCTTTCTTT
TRBV7-2	many	TRBJ1-2	NA	CASSSWIDSYYGYTF	TGTGCCAGCAGCTCCTGGATAGACAGTTACTATGGCTACACCTTC
TRBV29-1	NA	TRBJ2-5	NA	CSTVGEHQETQYF	TGCAGCACTGTTGGGGAACACCAAGAGACCCAGTACTTC
TRBV7-9	NA	TRBJ2-5	NA	CASSQTGHSYRETQYF	TGTGCCAGCAGCCAAACCGGACATTCGTACCGAGAGACCCAGTACTTC
TRBV2	NA	TRBJ1-5	NA	CASSEATRDQPQHF	TGTGCCAGCAGTGAAGCAACGAGGGACCAGCCCCAGCATTTT
TRBV7-9	NA	TRBJ1-3	TRBD1	CASSSPGTDSGNTIYF	TGTGCCAGCAGCTCACCCGGGACAGACTCTGGAAACACCATATATTTT
TRBV24-1	NA	TRBJ2-6	NA	CATSDFGGSGANVLTF	TGTGCCACCAGTGATTTCGGGGGCTCTGGGGCCAACGTCCTGACTTTC
TRBV29-1	NA	TRBJ1-1	NA	CSVEWLGTEAFF	TGCAGCGTTGAATGGTTAGGCACTGAAGCTTTCTTT
TRBV12-3/TRBV12-4	NA	TRBJ1-3	NA	CASGFESSSGNTIYF	TGTGCTAGTGGTTTCGAAAGTTCCTCTGGAAACACCATATATTTT
TRBV7-9	few	TRBJ2-2	NA	CASSNHQGTGELFF	TGTGCCAGCAGCAATCACCAGGGAACCGGGGAGCTGTTTTTT
TRBV7-9	few	TRBJ2-2	TRBD1	CASSWGQANTGELFF	TGTGCCAGCAGTTGGGGACAGGCGAACACCGGGGAGCTGTTTTTT
TRBV15	medium-sized	TRBJ1-6	NA	CATSIRAVESPLHF	TGTGCCACCAGCATAAGGGCTGTTGAGTCACCCCTCCACTTT
TRBV19	few	TRBJ2-7	NA	CASSIGSSTTLYEQYF	TGTGCCAGTAGTATTGGGTCGAGTACCACACTCTACGAGCAGTACTTC
TRBV10-1	once	TRBJ1-6	TRBD1	CASSDRAGTGRSPLHF	TGCGCCAGCAGTGATCGGGCCGGGACAGGTCGTTCACCCCTCCACTTT
TRBV3-1	NA	TRBJ2-2	TRBD2	CASSQTSAGELFF	TGTGCCAGCAGCCAAACTAGCGCCGGGGAGCTGTTTTTT
TRBV11-2	NA	TRBJ1-1	NA	CASRNTEAGWDFF	TGTGCCAGCAGAAACACGGAAGCGGGCTGGGATTTCTTT
TRBV9	NA	TRBJ1-3	NA	CASSPNAGGVSGNTIYF	TGTGCCAGCAGCCCCAATGCGGGGGGAGTCTCTGGAAACACCATATATTTT
TRBV10-1	NA	TRBJ1-2	NA	CDSHSNYGYTF	TGCGACAGCCACTCTAACTATGGCTACACCTTC
TRBV25-1	once	TRBJ1-2	NA	CASSEVGPLYGYTF	TGTGCCAGCAGTGAAGTGGGGCCACTCTATGGCTACACCTTC
TRBV12-3/TRBV12-4	few	TRBJ1-4	NA	CASSSKGGKLFF	TGTGCCAGCAGTTCTAAGGGCGGAAAACTGTTTTTT
TRBV13	once	TRBJ1-4	NA	CASSAGPRVGEKLFF	TGTGCCAGCAGCGCAGGCCCGCGGGTAGGGGAAAAACTGTTTTTT
TRBV7-3	NA	TRBJ1-4	TRBD1	CASSTRTGQGGEKLFF	TGTGCCAGCAGCACGCGGACGGGACAGGGAGGTGAAAAACTGTTTTTT
TRBV7-9	many	TRBJ1-2	TRBD1	CASKDRERYGYTF	TGTGCCAGCAAGGACAGGGAGCGCTATGGCTACACCTTC
TRBV5-1	NA	TRBJ1-2	NA	CASSARWAPGGYTF	TGCGCCAGCAGCGCGCGTTGGGCCCCAGGAGGCTACACCTTC
TRBV6-5	NA	TRBJ2-5	NA	CASSYPKGGPGQETQYF	TGTGCCAGCAGTTACCCGAAAGGAGGGCCGGGGCAAGAGACCCAGTACTTC
TRBV15	NA	TRBJ2-5	TRBD1	CATSRRGQGETQYF	TGTGCCACCAGCAGAAGGGGGCAAGGGGAGACCCAGTACTTC
TRBV6-1	once	TRBJ1-3	NA	CASGDLLSGNTIYF	TGTGCCAGCGGGGACCTACTATCTGGAAACACCATATATTTT
TRBV10-3	NA	TRBJ1-2	NA	CAITDRTGNTF	TGCGCCATCACGGACAGAACTGGAAACACCTTC
TRBV10-3	NA	TRBJ2-7	TRBD1	CAITLGQDYEQYF	TGTGCCATCACCTTGGGACAGGACTACGAGCAGTACTTC
TRBV29-1	NA	TRBJ1-1	NA	CSVGTGRTEAFF	TGCAGCGTTGGAACGGGGAGGACTGAAGCTTTCTTT
TRBV7-9	NA	TRBJ2-7	TRBD2	CASSQPAGRGLYEQYF	TGTGCCAGCAGCCAACCGGCCGGGAGGGGACTATACGAGCAGTACTTC
TRBV29-1	NA	TRBJ2-7	TRBD1	CSVVFTGDRYEQYF	TGCAGCGTTGTTTTTACAGGGGATAGGTACGAGCAGTACTTC
TRBV14	NA	TRBJ1-1	NA	CASSQGVWQVKAGAFF	TGTGCCAGCAGCCAAGGGGTGTGGCAGGTCAAGGCTGGAGCTTTCTTT
TRBV19	NA	TRBJ1-3	NA	CASSSDGTGNTIYF	TGTGCCAGTAGTTCGGACGGCACTGGAAACACCATATATTTT
TRBV12-3/TRBV12-4	few	TRBJ1-2	NA	CASSTGPTSPGYTF	TGTGCCAGCAGTACAGGTCCCACCTCCCCTGGCTACACCTTC
TRBV6-5	NA	TRBJ1-2	TRBD1	CASSYPGTGGVMEGYTF	TGTGCCAGCAGTTATCCCGGGACAGGGGGCGTAATGGAGGGCTACACCTTC
TRBV10-3	NA	TRBJ1-2	TRBD1	CAISYGTAQYGYTF	TGTGCCATCAGCTACGGGACAGCGCAATATGGCTACACCTTC
TRBV29-1	NA	TRBJ2-1	NA	CSVGTQGLYNEQFF	TGCAGCGTTGGCACGCAGGGGCTTTACAATGAGCAGTTCTTC
TRBV7-8	NA	TRBJ2-7	TRBD2	CASSDGREGTRPYEQYF	TGTGCCAGCAGCGATGGACGCGAGGGGACTAGGCCCTACGAGCAGTACTTC
TRBV7-6	NA	TRBJ1-2	NA	CASSPGGRYTF	TGTGCCAGCAGCCCGGGGGGCCGCTACACCTTC
TRBV6-6	many	TRBJ1-5	TRBD1	CASSRTGWNQPQHF	TGTGCCAGCAGTAGGACAGGTTGGAATCAGCCCCAGCATTTT
TRBV25-1	NA	TRBJ1-6	NA	CASTRFRGQSYNSPLHF	TGTGCCAGCACTAGGTTCCGGGGGCAGAGCTATAATTCACCCCTCCACTTT
TRBV7-2	NA	TRBJ1-1	NA	CASSQTGQNTEAFF	TGTGCCAGCAGCCAAACAGGGCAGAACACTGAAGCTTTCTTT
TRBV7-1	once	TRBJ2-7	TRBD1	CASTRTGGTYGQYF	TGTGCCAGCACTCGTACAGGGGGCACCTACGGGCAGTACTTC
TRBV5-1	NA	TRBJ2-7	TRBD2	CASSSGAGANYEQYF	TGCGCCAGCAGCTCGGGAGCGGGAGCTAATTACGAGCAGTACTTC
TRBV4-1	NA	TRBJ2-5	NA	CASSQTTNEVTQYF	TGCGCCAGCAGCCAAACGACTAACGAGGTGACCCAGTACTTC
TRBV15	NA	TRBJ2-7	NA	CAPGTYEQYF	TGTGCCCCCGGAACCTACGAGCAGTACTTC
TRBV2	NA	TRBJ2-7	TRBD1	CASRVQGGVSYEQYF	TGTGCCAGCAGAGTACAAGGGGGCGTATCCTACGAGCAGTACTTC
TRBV5-1	few	TRBJ1-2	TRBD1	CASSLGQGVDGYTF	TGCGCCAGCAGCTTGGGACAGGGGGTCGATGGCTACACCTTC
TRBV29-1	NA	TRBJ2-7	NA	CSRGFRDASYEQYF	TGCAGCAGAGGGTTCCGGGACGCTAGCTACGAGCAGTACTTC
TRBV6-1	NA	TRBJ1-1	TRBD1	CASADRGSPFF	TGTGCCAGCGCGGACAGGGGAAGTCCCTTCTTT
TRBV10-3	few	TRBJ2-7	TRBD1	CASSGTAYEQYF	TGTGCCAGCAGTGGGACAGCTTACGAGCAGTACTTC
TRBV7-9	few	TRBJ1-5	NA	CASSLGAAQPQHF	TGTGCCAGCAGCTTAGGAGCGGCCCAGCCCCAGCATTTT
TRBV7-2	few	TRBJ1-1	TRBD1	CASSLAGGVTNTEAFF	TGTGCCAGCAGCTTGGCAGGGGGGGTGACGAACACTGAAGCTTTCTTT
TRBV25-1	medium-sized	TRBJ1-2	NA	CASSELGGGGYTF	TGTGCCAGCAGTGAATTGGGGGGGGGAGGCTACACCTTC
TRBV11-2	few	TRBJ1-2	NA	CASSFGNYGYTF	TGTGCCAGCAGCTTCGGGAACTATGGCTACACCTTC
TRBV5-4	NA	TRBJ2-2	NA	CASSLLQTVAGELFF	TGTGCCAGCAGCTTGCTCCAGACGGTGGCCGGGGAGCTGTTTTTT
TRBV19	NA	TRBJ2-7	TRBD1	CASTPQGANEQYF	TGTGCCAGTACCCCACAGGGGGCCAACGAGCAGTACTTC